The text below deals with one TCR beta chain. Its antigen is not known. The data were obtained in a study of T cells in Graves' hyperthyroidism and ophthalmopathy. Study-level information: Pretreatment peripheral blood was obtained at initial diagnosis. Study findings and constraints: Before onset, by a median of approximately 6.8 months, the model predicted ophthalmopathy. Most thyroid clonotypes expanded above 0.001 were also detected in blood.

From RNA transcripts, TCR beta CDR3 regions were amplified. During a first-round RT-PCR of the TCR CDR3, the HTBI primer set was used. Via MiXCR, TCRdb re-called the multiplex PCR reads, giving one row per CDR3 protein. Here the sample spans a few hundred thousand distinct CDR3 sequences, about an eighth being singletons. The CDR3 sequence is 13 residues long. V was cut by 6 bases and J by 4 bases, with 6 bases left in between. From germline, CDR1 is KGHDR and CDR2 SFDVKD. With a duration under 2 months, the hyperthyroidism was newly diagnosed in patients aged 18 to 65. The chain couples TRBV24-1 to TRBJ2-6, with unresolved D. Input material: blood. The clonotype was recovered from a woman aged 18-29 years with Graves' hyperthyroidism. CDR3 DNA sequence: TGTGCCACCAGTAGTGCGGGGGCCAACGTCCTGACTTTC. Its translation is CATSSAGANVLTF.